This is a list of T cell receptor beta chains from one sample in a study of response to subunit inactivated influenza vaccine. TCRdb fed the RT-PCR reads into MiXCR, producing one record per CDR3 protein. The table records some 500,000 distinct CDR3 sequences, 25% of them present only once. Here the sequenced sample was CD4+ T cells sorted from PBMCs, taken 5 to 6 days after vaccination. These receptors were taken from a man aged 45 to 65 who received an inactivated influenza vaccine. Both conserved end residues are part of each CDR3. D genes are given only for firm matches. Clone size appears in some rows only: once, few, many, or a class for an expanded clone.

v_call: TRBV5-6
j_call: TRBJ2-6
clone_size: few
d_call: TRBD2
cdr3_aa: CASSLSRTSGSRAGANVLTF
cdr3_nt: TGTGCCAGCAGCTTGAGTAGGACTAGCGGGAGCAGAGCTGGGGCCAACGTCCTGACTTTC

v_call: TRBV20-1
j_call: TRBJ1-4
clone_size: -
d_call: -
cdr3_aa: CSARLGKEKLFF
cdr3_nt: TGCAGTGCTAGATTGGGGAAGGAAAAACTGTTTTTT

v_call: TRBV20-1
j_call: TRBJ2-7
clone_size: -
d_call: -
cdr3_aa: CSASGTQITYEQYF
cdr3_nt: TGCAGTGCTAGCGGGACACAAATAACCTACGAGCAGTACTTC

v_call: TRBV20-1
j_call: TRBJ2-5
clone_size: -
d_call: TRBD2
cdr3_aa: CSVGGKETQYF
cdr3_nt: TGCAGCGTGGGGGGGAAGGAGACCCAGTACTTC

v_call: TRBV7-2
j_call: TRBJ2-5
clone_size: -
d_call: -
cdr3_aa: CASSSFGGGGGETQYF
cdr3_nt: TGTGCCAGCAGCTCGTTCGGAGGGGGAGGGGGCGAGACCCAGTACTTC

v_call: TRBV20-1
j_call: TRBJ1-5
clone_size: few
d_call: -
cdr3_aa: CSARDWVVDQPQHF
cdr3_nt: TGCAGTGCCCGGGATTGGGTTGTTGATCAGCCCCAGCATTTT

v_call: TRBV6-2/TRBV6-3
j_call: TRBJ2-4
clone_size: -
d_call: TRBD2
cdr3_aa: CASSYGTTLAKNIQYF
cdr3_nt: TGTGCCAGCAGTTACGGGACTACATTAGCCAAAAACATTCAGTACTTC

v_call: TRBV20-1
j_call: TRBJ2-3
clone_size: -
d_call: TRBD2
cdr3_aa: CSAATSGEADTQYF
cdr3_nt: TGCAGTGCCGCGACTAGCGGGGAAGCAGATACGCAGTATTTT

v_call: TRBV20-1
j_call: TRBJ1-1
clone_size: once
d_call: -
cdr3_aa: CSAIPLNTEAFF
cdr3_nt: TGCAGTGCGATACCCCTGAACACTGAAGCTTTCTTT

v_call: TRBV6-7
j_call: TRBJ2-7
clone_size: few
d_call: -
cdr3_aa: CASSRGWLVSEQYF
cdr3_nt: TGTGCCAGCAGTAGAGGGTGGCTGGTCAGCGAGCAGTACTTC

v_call: TRBV20-1
j_call: TRBJ2-3
clone_size: -
d_call: TRBD2
cdr3_aa: CSAIGLAGWLDTQYF
cdr3_nt: TGCAGTGCCATCGGACTAGCGGGATGGTTAGATACGCAGTATTTT

v_call: TRBV24-1
j_call: TRBJ2-2
clone_size: few
d_call: TRBD2
cdr3_aa: CATSPGLAGGPYTGELFF
cdr3_nt: TGTGCCACATCGCCGGGACTAGCGGGAGGGCCTTATACCGGGGAGCTGTTTTTT

v_call: TRBV20-1
j_call: TRBJ2-2
clone_size: -
d_call: -
cdr3_aa: CSARGSLQTGELFF
cdr3_nt: TGCAGTGCTAGAGGGAGCTTACAAACCGGGGAGCTGTTTTTT

v_call: TRBV7-2
j_call: TRBJ2-7
clone_size: few
d_call: -
cdr3_aa: CASSVGGLESNEQYF
cdr3_nt: TGTGCCAGCAGCGTAGGGGGGTTGGAGTCAAACGAGCAGTACTTC

v_call: TRBV7-9
j_call: TRBJ2-1
clone_size: few
d_call: TRBD1
cdr3_aa: CASSLAFKTGGVNEQFF
cdr3_nt: TGTGCCAGCAGCTTAGCGTTTAAGACAGGGGGGGTAAATGAGCAGTTCTTC

v_call: TRBV29-1
j_call: TRBJ2-7
clone_size: -
d_call: -
cdr3_aa: CSVEDPEDEQYF
cdr3_nt: TGCAGCGTTGAAGATCCGGAGGACGAGCAGTACTTC

v_call: TRBV5-1
j_call: TRBJ2-3
clone_size: many
d_call: -
cdr3_aa: CASSLVGLASTDTQYF
cdr3_nt: TGCGCCAGCAGCTTGGTTGGTCTAGCGAGCACAGATACGCAGTATTTT

v_call: TRBV7-2
j_call: TRBJ2-7
clone_size: few
d_call: TRBD1
cdr3_aa: CASLIGTGAYEQYF
cdr3_nt: TGTGCCAGCCTAATTGGGACAGGGGCATACGAGCAGTACTTC

v_call: TRBV10-3
j_call: TRBJ1-1
clone_size: few
d_call: -
cdr3_aa: CAISDGGARGTEAFF
cdr3_nt: TGTGCCATCAGTGATGGGGGGGCAAGGGGCACTGAAGCTTTCTTT

v_call: TRBV7-9
j_call: TRBJ2-5
clone_size: -
d_call: TRBD1
cdr3_aa: CASSLGVSGDRQETQYF
cdr3_nt: TGTGCCAGCAGCTTAGGTGTATCGGGGGACAGGCAAGAGACCCAGTACTTC

v_call: TRBV10-3
j_call: TRBJ2-2
clone_size: few
d_call: -
cdr3_aa: CAISESRTARRELFF
cdr3_nt: TGTGCCATCAGTGAGTCGAGAACAGCCCGCCGGGAGCTGTTTTTT

v_call: TRBV7-9
j_call: TRBJ2-5
clone_size: -
d_call: TRBD2
cdr3_aa: CASSGTSGYRETQYF
cdr3_nt: TGTGCCAGCAGTGGGACTAGCGGGTACCGAGAGACCCAGTACTTC

v_call: TRBV20-1
j_call: TRBJ2-5
clone_size: -
d_call: -
cdr3_aa: CSANGVGGNFQETQYF
cdr3_nt: TGCAGTGCTAACGGGGTGGGCGGGAATTTCCAAGAGACCCAGTACTTC

v_call: TRBV24-1
j_call: TRBJ2-7
clone_size: few
d_call: -
cdr3_aa: CGQGVRAYEQYF
cdr3_nt: TGTGGACAAGGGGTTAGGGCCTACGAGCAGTACTTC

v_call: TRBV6-5
j_call: TRBJ2-5
clone_size: -
d_call: -
cdr3_aa: CASSSMTSWETQYF
cdr3_nt: TGTGCCAGCAGTTCCATGACTAGTTGGGAGACCCAGTACTTC

v_call: TRBV4-1
j_call: TRBJ2-3
clone_size: few
d_call: -
cdr3_aa: CASSQDHRTLTSTDTQYF
cdr3_nt: TGCGCCAGCAGCCAAGATCATAGGACACTTACTAGCACAGATACGCAGTATTTT

v_call: TRBV5-1
j_call: TRBJ2-1
clone_size: -
d_call: TRBD1
cdr3_aa: CASSLVQGVGYNEQFF
cdr3_nt: TGCGCCAGCAGCTTGGTCCAGGGGGTCGGCTACAATGAGCAGTTCTTC

v_call: TRBV5-4
j_call: TRBJ2-3
clone_size: -
d_call: TRBD2
cdr3_aa: CASSPGTSGLTDTQYF
cdr3_nt: TGTGCCAGCAGCCCGGGGACTAGCGGACTCACAGATACGCAGTATTTT

v_call: TRBV4-3
j_call: TRBJ1-2
clone_size: few
d_call: -
cdr3_aa: CASSQTRGGTGYTF
cdr3_nt: TGCGCCAGCAGCCAGACCAGGGGTGGTACTGGCTACACCTTC

v_call: TRBV6-2/TRBV6-3
j_call: TRBJ1-2
clone_size: few
d_call: -
cdr3_aa: CASSDPGPTSGGYTF
cdr3_nt: TGTGCCAGCAGTGACCCGGGTCCAACCTCGGGTGGCTACACCTTC

v_call: TRBV7-9
j_call: TRBJ2-1
clone_size: -
d_call: -
cdr3_aa: CASSLDYLEMIGQFF
cdr3_nt: TGTGCCAGCAGCTTAGACTACCTAGAGATGATCGGGCAGTTCTTC

v_call: TRBV20-1
j_call: TRBJ2-5
clone_size: few
d_call: TRBD1
cdr3_aa: CSAWDRVQETQYF
cdr3_nt: TGCAGTGCATGGGACAGGGTGCAAGAGACCCAGTACTTC

v_call: TRBV10-2
j_call: TRBJ1-6
clone_size: -
d_call: -
cdr3_aa: CASSDESLYNSPLHF
cdr3_nt: TGCGCCAGCAGTGATGAGTCTCTTTATAATTCACCCCTCCACTTT

v_call: TRBV4-3
j_call: TRBJ2-2
clone_size: -
d_call: -
cdr3_aa: CASSQEAGAGNTGELFF
cdr3_nt: TGCGCCAGCAGCCAAGAGGCGGGGGCAGGGAACACCGGGGAGCTGTTTTTT

v_call: TRBV5-1
j_call: TRBJ2-3
clone_size: -
d_call: -
cdr3_aa: CASGDSRLTDTQYF
cdr3_nt: TGCGCCAGCGGCGACAGCCGGCTCACAGATACGCAGTATTTT

v_call: TRBV12-3/TRBV12-4
j_call: TRBJ1-3
clone_size: -
d_call: -
cdr3_aa: CASDTISGNTIYF
cdr3_nt: TGTGCCAGCGACACGATCTCTGGAAACACCATATATTTT

v_call: TRBV5-5
j_call: TRBJ2-3
clone_size: -
d_call: -
cdr3_aa: CASSLARREYF
cdr3_nt: TGTGCCAGCAGCTTGGCACGGAGGGAGTATTTT

v_call: TRBV28
j_call: TRBJ2-5
clone_size: few
d_call: -
cdr3_aa: CASSLRRGQTQYF
cdr3_nt: TGTGCCAGCAGTTTAAGACGGGGGCAGACCCAGTACTTC

v_call: TRBV5-1
j_call: TRBJ2-7
clone_size: few
d_call: TRBD2
cdr3_aa: CASSFPPGGSYEQYF
cdr3_nt: TGCGCCAGCAGCTTCCCACCGGGGGGCTCCTACGAGCAGTACTTC

v_call: TRBV29-1
j_call: TRBJ2-7
clone_size: -
d_call: -
cdr3_aa: CSVAVEGPYEQYF
cdr3_nt: TGCAGCGTTGCAGTTGAGGGTCCCTACGAGCAGTACTTC

v_call: TRBV2
j_call: TRBJ2-5
clone_size: few
d_call: -
cdr3_aa: CASSALGLTQETQYF
cdr3_nt: TGTGCCAGCAGCGCTCTAGGATTAACCCAAGAGACCCAGTACTTC

v_call: TRBV12-3/TRBV12-4
j_call: TRBJ2-2
clone_size: -
d_call: TRBD1
cdr3_aa: CASSFGQGGTELFF
cdr3_nt: TGTGCCAGCAGTTTCGGACAGGGGGGTACGGAGCTGTTTTTT

v_call: TRBV9
j_call: TRBJ2-2
clone_size: -
d_call: -
cdr3_aa: CASSVYRENTGELFF
cdr3_nt: TGTGCCAGCAGCGTATACCGGGAGAACACCGGGGAGCTGTTTTTT

v_call: TRBV7-3
j_call: TRBJ1-3
clone_size: many
d_call: -
cdr3_aa: CASSLDRGAPSGNTIYF
cdr3_nt: TGTGCCAGCAGCTTAGACCGAGGAGCGCCCTCTGGAAACACCATATATTTT

v_call: TRBV11-2
j_call: TRBJ2-5
clone_size: -
d_call: TRBD2
cdr3_aa: CASSLEGGSETQYF
cdr3_nt: TGTGCCAGCAGCTTAGAAGGCGGGAGTGAGACCCAGTACTTC

v_call: TRBV15
j_call: TRBJ1-6
clone_size: -
d_call: -
cdr3_aa: CATSKGGWNSPLHF
cdr3_nt: TGTGCCACCAGCAAGGGAGGATGGAATTCACCCCTCCACTTT

v_call: TRBV7-9
j_call: TRBJ1-2
clone_size: -
d_call: TRBD1
cdr3_aa: CASSSNRGAYGYTF
cdr3_nt: TGTGCCAGCAGTTCGAACAGGGGGGCCTATGGCTACACCTTC

v_call: TRBV24-1
j_call: TRBJ1-2
clone_size: -
d_call: -
cdr3_aa: CATSERALNYGYTF
cdr3_nt: TGTGCCACCAGTGAACGGGCTCTTAACTATGGCTACACCTTC

v_call: TRBV30
j_call: TRBJ1-5
clone_size: few
d_call: TRBD1
cdr3_aa: CAWSWDSLNSNQPQHF
cdr3_nt: TGTGCCTGGAGTTGGGACAGTCTCAACAGCAATCAGCCCCAGCATTTT

v_call: TRBV28
j_call: TRBJ2-2
clone_size: -
d_call: TRBD2
cdr3_aa: CASKAGGPNTGELFF
cdr3_nt: TGTGCCAGCAAAGCGGGAGGCCCGAACACCGGGGAGCTGTTTTTT

v_call: TRBV28
j_call: TRBJ2-7
clone_size: many
d_call: -
cdr3_aa: CASSPNGGPPSKAYEQYF
cdr3_nt: TGTGCCAGCAGCCCAAACGGCGGCCCCCCCTCGAAAGCTTACGAGCAGTACTTC

v_call: TRBV20-1
j_call: TRBJ2-3
clone_size: few
d_call: TRBD2
cdr3_aa: CSARGPLAGSSDTQYF
cdr3_nt: TGCAGTGCTAGAGGGCCACTAGCGGGGAGTTCAGATACGCAGTATTTT

v_call: TRBV6-5
j_call: TRBJ2-3
clone_size: -
d_call: TRBD2
cdr3_aa: CASSYGAGGFTDTQYF
cdr3_nt: TGTGCCAGCAGTTACGGTGCGGGGGGGTTCACAGATACGCAGTATTTT

v_call: TRBV7-9
j_call: TRBJ1-1
clone_size: -
d_call: -
cdr3_aa: CASSLGGYTAEAFF
cdr3_nt: TGTGCCAGCAGCTTAGGGGGTTACACCGCCGAAGCTTTCTTT

v_call: TRBV4-3
j_call: TRBJ1-1
clone_size: once
d_call: -
cdr3_aa: CASSIQLMNTEAFF
cdr3_nt: TGCGCCAGCAGCATACAGTTAATGAACACTGAAGCTTTCTTT